This T cell receptor (beta chain) was recorded in a study of stem cell transplantation in POMP-related autoinflammatory disease. Study overall: Defective thymoproteasomes were hypothesized to impair CD8+ T-cell positive selection.

Overall study findings and caveats: Patients with PRAID showed a restricted number of unique TRB V-J gene pairings. PRAID patients trended toward lower TRB diversity and higher clonality in all analyzed T-cell subsets.

Clones were sequenced by immunoSEQ multiplex PCR, and TCRdb holds only the in-frame ones, with some missing. The data contain more than 25,000 clones, about 90% of them seen just once; the ten biggest clones take up 0.6% to 0.75%. Trimming removed 0 bases from V and 4 bases from J; junction bases left unmatched: 6. The CDR3 totals 16 residues. The germline V gene has CDR1 SGHAT and CDR2 FQNNGV. PRAID featured prominent immunodeficiency. This clone was detected once. Its antigen is as yet unknown. The clonotype originates from a human donor with POMP-related autoinflammation and immune dysregulation (PRAID). This specimen consisted of CD4+ T cells from PBMCs, obtained before stem cell transplantation. The chain employs TRBV11-2 and TRBJ2-7; 10 nucleotides line up with TRBD1. The CDR3 DNA reads as TGTGCCAGCAGCTTAGACCCGGGACAGGGGTTATACGAGCAGTACTTC. Translating it yields CASSLDPGQGLYEQYF.